One T cell receptor beta chain is described in this entry. The CDR3 totals 14 residues. V was pared by 5 bases and J by 1 base, with 4 bases of the junction left unmatched. From germline, CDR1 is MNHEY and CDR2 SVGAGI. This sample stems from a study of blood T cell repertoires in COVID-19. Study at large: Italy, Spain and the United States were the sources of the convalescent and acute COVID-19 samples. Sources were T cells, B-cell-depleted T cells, or PBMCs; the material itself was cDNA or gDNA.

As handled by the study authors: How many nucleated cells were present was estimated from reference gene primer amplification. Only in-frame clones appear in the TCRdb table, and some are missing; sequencing was by immunoSEQ multiplex PCR. V and J calls and clone size are given by that table; D and trimming were obtained from the DNA. Of about 290,000 clones listed, roughly 91% are singletons. The chain couples TRBV6-5 to TRBJ2-5; 7 bases are shared with TRBD1. The sample was peripheral blood. The clonotype comes from a man aged 40-49 years with acute or convalescent COVID-19. The CDR3 region has the DNA TGTGCCAGCAGTAACGGGGACAGCCAAGAGACCCAGTACTTC. Translating it yields CASSNGDSQETQYF.